The present T cell receptor (beta chain) was sequenced within a study of T cell repertoires in cytomegalovirus infection. Study-level background: In the study, CMV epitopes included recently identified HLA-C-restricted and well-studied HLA-B-restricted ones.

Worth noting for this clonotype: Its specificity is unknown.

There are 17 residues in the CDR3. Germline V gene lookup returns CDR1 SGHDN and CDR2 FVKESK. Trimming cost V 2 bases and J 5 bases; bases outside gene matches: 12. Study findings and constraints: In two of eight donors, the top clonotype was HLA-C-restricted CMV-specific.

From the reads, TCRdb called clonotypes with MiXCR, one entry per CDR3 protein. The sample lists 650,000 to 900,000 distinct CDR3 sequences, 30% to 35% occurring once. The source material was cultured CD8+ T cells from PBMCs, sampled from culture after CMV antigen stimulation. The TCR sequence derives from a human donor in good health (CMV status not recorded). Some clones in this sample may be carry-over from other donors' samples. V and J are TRBV14 and TRBJ2-1; 7 positions agree with TRBD2. This CDR3 is CASSQQSRAGPHNEQFF. Here the CDR3 DNA reads TGTGCCAGCAGCCAACAATCTAGAGCGGGGCCGCACAATGAGCAGTTCTTC.